Each of the 21 T cell receptor beta chains below was sequenced from the same sample in a study of early T cells in non-severe SARS-CoV-2 infection. MiXCR, applied by TCRdb to the 5' RACE reads, yields one record per CDR3 protein. This sample yields 65,000 to 75,000 distinct CDR3 sequences, of which around a tenth are seen a single time; approximately 4.2% belongs to the top ten. The sequenced sample was whole blood. The receptor set was obtained from an adult who was a healthcare worker with PCR-confirmed SARS-CoV-2 infection or an uninfected control (not recorded which).

This clonotype was detected many times. The CDR3, as DNA: TGTGCCAGCAGTTACCGGACACTAGCGCTTTACGAGCAGTACTTC. This codes for CASSYRTLALYEQYF. The chain is built from TRBV6-5 and TRBJ2-7; 7 bases fit TRBD2. The CDR3 totals 15 residues. Germline CDR1 reads MNHEY; CDR2 reads SVGAGI. V trimming: 2 bases; J trimming: 4 bases; junction bases outside the gene matches: 8.

The chain recombines TRBV2 with TRBJ2-3; possibly TRBD1 or TRBD2 for D (5 bases each). V dropped 4 bases and J dropped 4 bases, with 15 bases sitting between them. The CDR3 loop spans 15 amino acids. Germline V gene sequence: CDR1 SNHLY, CDR2 FYNNEI. CDR3 bases: TGTGCCAGCAGTGTCCTGGCAGAGGGGCCAGATACGCAGTATTTT. It codes for CASSVLAEGPDTQYF.

The chain links TRBV12-3 or TRBV12-4 to TRBJ2-7; 8 bases align to TRBD1. This CDR3 region has 15 residues. With V trimmed by 6 bases and J by 6 bases, 13 bases remained unmatched. The CDR3, as DNA: TGTGCCAGCAGCCCTTTTACGGGACAGGCGTCCGAGCAGTACTTC. Its translation: CASSPFTGQASEQYF.

This clonotype has only a few counts. CDR3 DNA sequence: TGTGCCAGCAGCCCGACTAGCATTACTCACGAGCAGTACTTC. It encodes CASSPTSITHEQYF. The chain is built from TRBV11-2 and TRBJ2-7, with 7 bases aligning to TRBD2. This CDR3 spans 14 amino acids. Germline V gene data show CDR1 as SGHAT and CDR2 as FQNNGV. V lost 5 bases and J lost 5; bases outside the gene matches: 9.

In this sample, this clonotype turned up many times. The V gene is TRBV7-9, the J gene TRBJ2-5; perhaps TRBD2 as D (5 bases). Germline V gene sequence: CDR1 SEHNR, CDR2 FQNEAQ (reference sequence). V was shortened by 6 bases and J by 2 bases, with 31 bases between the two germline ends. The CDR3 loop spans 20 amino acids. The CDR3 DNA reads TGTGCCAGCAGACCACCATTACTAGAGAAGAGTAGGGCTCTTCAAGAGACCCAGTACTTC. It encodes CASRPPLLEKSRALQETQYF.

This clonotype was seen ten or more times. The CDR3: CAISVANQPQHF. CDR3 DNA sequence: TGTGCCATCAGTGTGGCAAATCAGCCCCAGCATTTT. This chain joins TRBV10-3 and TRBJ1-5; D not certain. The germline V gene has CDR1 ENHRY and CDR2 SYGVKD. This CDR3 contains 12 residues. Between the trimmed V and J ends, which lost 4 bases and 4 bases, there was a span of 5 bases.

At least ten counts were recorded for this clonotype. The V gene is TRBV30, the J gene TRBJ1-3, with 8 bases that match TRBD1. J gave up 4 bases and V 7 bases, and 12 bases lay outside the gene matches. This CDR3 is 15 amino acids long. The germline V gene has CDR1 GTSNPN and CDR2 SVGIG (reference sequence). In nucleotides, the CDR3 is TGTGCCTCCGGACAGGGCCAGTCGGTCGGAAACACCATATATTTT. Translation gives CASGQGQSVGNTIYF.

The chain recombines TRBV6-5 with TRBJ1-1, with unresolved D. The V end was cut by 5 bases, the J end by 8 bases, with 12 bases between. Per the germline V gene, CDR1 is MNHEY and CDR2 is SVGAGI. The CDR3 covers 12 residues. The DNA for the CDR3 is TGTGCCAGCAGTACATCACCCAAAGAAGCTTTCTTT. This codes for CASSTSPKEAFF.

This clonotype was counted many times. J is TRBJ2-7 and V is TRBV4-1; unclear D gene. V was cut by 4 bases and J by 0 bases, with 10 bases left in between. The CDR3 contains 14 residues. Looked up from germline, CDR1 is MGHRA and CDR2 is YSYEKL. CDR3 DNA sequence: TGCGCCAGCAGCCCGACTCAGGACTCCTACGAGCAGTACTTC. It encodes CASSPTQDSYEQYF.

There are a few counts of this clonotype. The chain links TRBV11-2 to TRBJ1-4; D is unresolved. V lost 3 bases and J 5 bases, leaving 13 bases between the germline ends. CDR1 and CDR2 (germline): SGHAT, FQNNGV. This CDR3 is 15 amino acids long. CDR3 nucleotide sequence: TGTGCCAGCAGCTTTGACCCATTTCCGAATGAAAAACTGTTTTTT. Translating gives CASSFDPFPNEKLFF.

In this sample, this clonotype turned up many times. The chain is built from TRBV2 and TRBJ1-6, with D possibly being TRBD1 (5 bases). The V gene's germline CDR1 is SNHLY and CDR2 FYNNEI. CDR3 length equals 15 residues. With 6 bases removed from V and 5 bases from J, the gap between germline ends came to 14 bases. The CDR3 here is CASRPRDSNNSPLHF. For the CDR3, the DNA is TGTGCCAGCAGGCCCCGAGACAGCAATAATTCACCCCTCCACTTT.

This clonotype was seen many times. The V and J genes are TRBV6-5 and TRBJ1-5, with TRBD1 matching over 8 bases. The junction had 10 bases not matched to a gene; V was cut back by 6 bases and J by 6 bases. The CDR3 consists of 15 residues. Germline lookup yields CDR1 MNHEY and CDR2 SVGAGI. The CDR3 here is CASRADRGLGQPQHF. The CDR3 DNA follows: TGTGCCAGCAGGGCCGACAGGGGCCTGGGTCAGCCCCAGCATTTT.

This clonotype showed up many times. V is TRBV24-1 and J is TRBJ2-1; 7 positions agree with TRBD2. The trim removed 4 bases at V and 10 bases at J, leaving 6 bases unmatched. This CDR3 contains 13 residues. Germline CDR1 KGHDR, CDR2 SFDVKD. CDR3 amino acids: CATSEGGQAEQFF. Written as DNA, the CDR3 is TGTGCCACCAGTGAGGGAGGGCAGGCCGAGCAGTTCTTC.

This clonotype was recorded a few times. For the CDR3, the DNA is TGTGCCAGCTCAAAATCAGGGGGCATGAACACTGAAGCTTTCTTT. Its translation is CASSKSGGMNTEAFF. This chain links TRBV18 with TRBJ1-1; 8 bases match TRBD1. This CDR3 has 15 amino acids. Unmatched junction bases numbered 5, after V lost 5 bases and J lost 0 bases. Germline CDR1 is KGHSH and CDR2 is LQKENI.

This clonotype has ten or more counts. CDR3 loop: CATSPIWGKEQYF. The CDR3, as DNA: TGCGCCACCTCACCGATCTGGGGTAAGGAGCAGTACTTC. The chain combines TRBV10-1 with TRBJ2-7; D remains ambiguous. CDR1 WNHNN and CDR2 SYGVQD come from the germline V gene (reference sequence). Trimming took off 10 bases at V and 7 bases at J, with 20 bases between the two ends. This CDR3 has 13 amino acids.

CDR3 coding DNA: TGTGCCAGCAGACCCGGACGGAGCGGAGGAAACACCATATATTTT. Encoded protein: CASRPGRSGGNTIYF. The chain joins TRBV6-5 to TRBJ1-3; D unclear. Germline V lookup: CDR1 MNHEY, CDR2 SVGAGI. Trimming cost V 6 bases and J 4 bases, with 16 bases left between them. The CDR3 has 15 amino acids.

This clonotype has ten or more counts. The chain recombines TRBV5-6 with TRBJ2-7, with D tentatively TRBD2 (6 bases). Trimming took 7 bases from V and 3 from J, leaving 17 bases between them. The CDR3 covers 14 residues. The V gene's germline CDR1 is SGHDT and CDR2 YYEEEE. This chain's CDR3 is CASRGTGVRYEQYF. CDR3 DNA sequence: TGTGCCAGCCGCGGGACGGGGGTGCGCTACGAGCAGTACTTC.

With respect to this clonotype: A read error is possible here, since a much larger clone lies one base away. The rearrangement uses TRBV7-9 and TRBJ1-1; 7 bases line up with TRBD1. The J segment lost 2 bases and the V segment lost 5 bases, leaving 8 bases of the junction unmatched. The length of the CDR3 is 15 residues. Germline V gene sequence: CDR1 SEHNR, CDR2 FQNEAQ (reference sequence). CDR3 in amino acids: CASSPTTGHNTEAFF. For the CDR3, the DNA is TGTGCCAGCAGCCCCACGACAGGGCATAACACTGAAGCTTTCTTT.

In this sample, this clonotype turned up many times. The rearrangement joins TRBV20-1 to TRBJ2-2; TRBD2 agrees at 8 bases. V shed 4 bases and J 4 bases; nucleotides not matched to a gene: 8. The germline CDR1 and CDR2 sequences are DFQATT and SNEGSKA (reference sequence). The CDR3 covers 15 residues. CDR3 region: CSATSGTSSTGELFF. The DNA of the CDR3 is TGCAGTGCTACATCCGGGACTAGTAGCACCGGGGAGCTGTTTTTT.

This clonotype was recorded many times. The CDR3, as DNA: TGTGCCAGCAGCTTGGCCAGCGGGAGGATAGGGTACAATGAGCAGTTCTTC. Protein sequence: CASSLASGRIGYNEQFF. The chain has TRBV5-4 and TRBJ2-1; TRBD2 agrees at 9 bases. V trimming: 0 bases; J trimming: 4 bases; junction bases outside the gene matches: 8. Germline CDR1 reads SGHNT; CDR2 reads YYREEE (reference sequence). CDR3 length: 17 amino acids.

The chain links TRBV29-1 to TRBJ1-1; no firm D call. Germline CDR1 and CDR2: SQVTM and ANQGSEA. V shed 5 bases and J shed 0 bases, with 4 bases lying between them. This CDR3 contains 11 residues. The CDR3 sequence: CSVRMNTEAFF. The CDR3 coding sequence is TGCAGCGTTAGGATGAACACTGAAGCTTTCTTT.